This T cell receptor beta chain comes out of a study of human T cells and chemical hapten exposure (dated by TCRdb to the early 2020s). A note on the overall study: For sensitization, 2% DPC in acetone was applied to a roughly 2 cm by roughly 2 cm area of upper inner arm skin. Weekly therapeutic DPC doses were additionally applied to the scalp of patients throughout the approximately 25-week study period. Patch testing was done on the upper back using Finn chambers containing 0.01% DPC, and results were scored after 6 days according to International Contact Dermatitis Research Group standards. The mostly female patient cohort included alopecia areata with under or over 50% scalp involvement, alopecia totalis and alopecia universalis. The libraries were sequenced as a pool, and the TCR yield per sample differed mostly because of small variations in library volumes within the pool. The study tracked peripheral blood TCR repertoire changes in vivo during primary and secondary sensitization to the hapten diphenylcyclopropenone (DPC) in alopecia patients. Patient blood was sampled pre-sensitization (week 0) and at 2, 6 and about 24 weeks after DPC sensitization. Blood for TCR sequencing was provided by twenty-nine alopecia patients at one to four time points (pre-sensitization, 2, 6 and 24 weeks).

Library construction relied on RACE. The run used a NextSeq 500. During library preparation, unique molecular identifiers were attached to individual cDNA molecules so that TCRs could be counted in a quantitative, reproducible way. For every blood RNA sample, sequencing covered both the TCR alpha and TCR beta chains. The authors processed their data as follows. A median of about 87,000 TCRs per sample was observed, with a range of about 20,000 to 700,000. The Decombinator software suite was used to annotate the V, J and CDR3 of the TCR reads. To make PS versus PT1 abundance plots, every sample was subsampled to the same number of TCRs (28,000). TCRs were defined as expanded if absent before sensitization and observed at least eight times at the 2-week time point. TCRdb's own reprocessing of the public reads used fastp at Q25 and MiXCR and kept productive beta chains. Entries are consolidated by CDR3 protein sequence, retaining the most common genes and DNA. The V and J calls here are based on TCRdb, not the publication. The sample profile shows some 190,000 distinct CDR3 sequences; about a fifth of them were found once. Less than 7% of the sample is taken by the ten largest.

The sample's time point label is to be understood as: patch test 1, 2 weeks after DPC sensitization. The treatment or condition label here, explained by the study, means: therapeutic diphenylcyclopropenone sensitization with weekly scalp DPC. At each patch-test visit, blood was drawn before the patch test was applied. To be eligible, patients had to be aged 18 to 70, diagnosed with alopecia and judged suitable for DPC therapy, while pregnant patients were excluded. Unfractionated whole blood was collected in Tempus Blood RNA tubes, and total RNA was extracted from that blood. Points the paper makes about the study in general: After repeated subsampling, changes were observed in the strength of the expansion versus patch-test correlation and in the threshold at which the correlation became significant. The number of PT1 expanded TCRs positively correlated with patch test score, significant at thresholds 8, 16 and 32 but not 4. The number of TCRs above 1 in 1000 frequency did not change with DPC sensitization; there was no evidence of global repertoire structure alterations. Because every patient had alopecia, a presumed autoimmune disease, the patients' immune response might differ from that of healthy individuals. Significantly more large CDR3 similarity clusters were formed by expanded TCRs than by pre-sensitization or healthy control sets, consistent with antigen-driven responses.

Taken from the germline V gene, the CDR1 and CDR2 loops are SGHDT and YYEEEE. The CDR3 measures 13 amino acids from cysteine to phenylalanine. The read is trimmed to its CDR3 DNA, 39 bases read in frame from base 1. V was cut back by 5 bases and J by 2 bases, leaving a gap of 11 bases between them. On this clonotype: What antigen it recognizes has not been identified. No base qualities exist here, and no much larger clone lies one base off it.

Sequenced material: whole blood, taken in connection with sensitization to the hapten diphenylcyclopropenone (DPC). In this chain, TRBV5-6 is recombined with TRBJ2-7; tentative D gene TRBD1, with 5 bases matching. The sequence was obtained from a woman aged 45-60 years with alopecia areata. Some clones in this sample may be carry-over from other donors' samples. CDR3 reads: CASSPDRTYEQYF. The DNA reads TGTGCCAGCAGTCCCGACAGAACCTACGAGCAGTACTTC.